These T cell receptor beta chains were read from a single sample in a study of T cells in Graves' hyperthyroidism and ophthalmopathy. TCRdb processed the multiplex PCR reads anew with MiXCR; each CDR3 protein has one entry. The data show approximately 380,000 distinct CDR3 sequences, about a fifth seen once. The sequenced sample was blood. Source of these receptors: a woman between 18 and 30 years old with Graves' hyperthyroidism. Each CDR3 is given without its conserved first and last residue.

j_call,v_call,cdr3_aa
TRBJ1-2,TRBV6-5,ASSYSSGKPVGGNT
TRBJ2-7,TRBV13,ASSLRLAGDPFDEQY
TRBJ1-2,TRBV7-2,ASSLAQGAFYGYT
TRBJ1-1,TRBV6-1,ASRMTGGIAEAF
TRBJ2-7,TRBV5-1,ASSGGQGVYEQY
TRBJ1-5,TRBV20-1,SARGGDNQPQH
TRBJ1-2,TRBV5-1,ASSLGRDGYT
TRBJ1-1,TRBV4-1,ASSQERVREAF
TRBJ1-5,TRBV6-1,ASSPLLVSNQPQH
TRBJ2-5,TRBV2,ASSDPTGGIAETQY
TRBJ1-3,TRBV6-1,ASSSGQLGNTIY
TRBJ2-5,TRBV7-9,ASSPGSGGRSETQY
TRBJ1-1,TRBV4-1,ASSDPQGGITEAF
TRBJ2-2,TRBV20-1,SALGPLNTGELF
TRBJ1-1,TRBV7-9,ASSLAGGRDTEAF
TRBJ2-2,TRBV5-1,ASSFNMAELF
TRBJ1-1,TRBV6-1,ASIEGAGTEAF
TRBJ2-7,TRBV12-5,ASGLDPLRGYYEQY
TRBJ1-1,TRBV27,ASSTGGKKAF
TRBJ2-4,TRBV6-5,ASSNRDGGNIQY
TRBJ1-6,TRBV4-1,ASSPWGEGSYNSPLH
TRBJ2-5,TRBV28,ASSLQGLVETQY
TRBJ1-3,TRBV12-3/TRBV12-4,ASIQGQGRNTIY
TRBJ2-4,TRBV11-1,ASRDRGFGIKY
TRBJ1-2,TRBV12-5,ASGLTQTGIYGYT
TRBJ2-7,TRBV2,ASSGTETYEQY
TRBJ1-1,TRBV2,ASSLTKGTEAF
TRBJ2-2,TRBV27,ASSLSSSGDYTGELF
TRBJ2-7,TRBV12-3/TRBV12-4,ASSSAGTDYEQY
TRBJ2-7,TRBV6-1,ASSEVGLAGATYEQY
TRBJ1-1,TRBV6-5,ASRGGGEATEAF
TRBJ1-1,TRBV5-6,ATRGGRGGTEAF
TRBJ1-5,TRBV4-1,ASSQEGWQYSNQPQH
TRBJ1-2,TRBV6-5,ASSADGNYGYT
TRBJ1-6,TRBV19,ASSMSRNNSPLH
TRBJ2-7,TRBV15,ATSRERTRSYEQY
TRBJ1-1,TRBV12-3/TRBV12-4,ASTLVTEAF
TRBJ1-1,TRBV29-1,SGRYRGDTEAF
TRBJ2-5,TRBV20-1,SASFFGSGGQETQY
TRBJ2-7,TRBV7-8,ASSLSVYEQY
TRBJ1-2,TRBV18,ASSQQGAFGYT
TRBJ2-7,TRBV6-2/TRBV6-3,ASSPGQGRSYEQY
TRBJ1-5,TRBV2,ASSGRTGSSNQPQH
TRBJ2-7,TRBV5-1,ASSVSVRGIRSEQY
TRBJ2-7,TRBV4-1,ASSQVPGASSYEQY
TRBJ2-5,TRBV3-1,ASSHLGAETQY
TRBJ2-7,TRBV6-1,ASRVAHTYEQY
TRBJ1-6,TRBV20-1,SAREGSNNSPLH